This T cell receptor (beta chain) comes out of a study of blood T cell repertoires in COVID-19. Study processing details: Estimation of nucleated cell counts relied on the amplification of reference gene primers. This table comes from immunoSEQ multiplex PCR, and its TCRdb copy is limited to in-frame clones, with some not included. V and J calls and clone size come straight from that table; D and trimming were deduced from the DNA. The sample includes a few hundred thousand clones, more than 70% of them seen just once. The CDR3 spans 14 residues. The V end lost 0 bases, the J end lost 5 bases, and 11 bases lay between the germline ends. Germline-derived CDR1 and CDR2 are LGHDT and YNNKEL (reference sequence). Across 24 US areas, participants ranged in age from about 18 to 90 years. Researchers sorted participants into cohorts using their self-reported clinical history.

The sequencing sample was made of PBMCs or T cells enriched from blood (not recorded which). The gene calls are TRBV3-1 (or the pseudogene TRBV3-2) and TRBJ2-7; maybe TRBD2 (6 bases). This receptor was identified in a woman aged 40 to 50 with acute COVID-19. Written as DNA, the CDR3 is TGTGCCAGCAGCCAAGATGTCGGGAGCAACGAGCAGTACTTC. Its protein product is CASSQDVGSNEQYF.